The clone carrying this TCR beta chain was observed a handful of times. Its target is unknown. TCRdb processed the RT-PCR reads anew with MiXCR; each CDR3 protein has one entry. The sample has about 530,000 distinct CDR3 sequences, approximately 12% seen once. These data are taken from a study of response to subunit inactivated influenza vaccine. Overall study findings and caveats: Authors suggested few new T cells are recruited by each seasonal influenza vaccination.

Germline V gene sequence: CDR1 MNHEY, CDR2 SVGEGT. This CDR3 has 17 residues. Trimming left V 3 bases short and J 0 bases short, with 12 bases between. The origin of this receptor is a man aged 50-60 years who received an inactivated influenza vaccine. The genes are TRBV6-2 or TRBV6-3 and TRBJ2-6, with D unresolved. This specimen consisted of PBMCs from blood, obtained on the day of vaccination. In DNA, the CDR3 is TGTGCCAGCAGTTATAGTCGACGGACCTCTGGGGCCAACGTCCTGACTTTC. Protein: CASSYSRRTSGANVLTF.